The 7 T cell receptor beta chains given below trace back to one sample, sequenced in a study of beta chain features in type 1 diabetes. Since all of the isolated RNA was reverse transcribed, expressed TCRB transcripts were what got sequenced. Measured with immunoSEQ multiplex PCR; TCRdb has only the in-frame clones, and not every one. The table shows over 700,000 clones, with about a sixth occurring only once. Sequencing input: naive CD4+ T cells from blood. These receptors all stem from a woman under 30 in good health.

For this clone: The CDR3 carries no conserved terminal phenylalanine or tryptophan, so it likely arises from a read error. The limits of the CDR3 on the DNA are not certain, so only TCRdb's listed CDR3 is given. The chain has TRBV11-2 and TRBJ2-7. The CDR3 is 12 amino acids in total, end residues counted. The germline V gene encodes CDR1 SGHAT and CDR2 FQNNGV. CDR3 sequence reads: CASSGGGQPIYL.

The V and J genes are TRBV4-1 and TRBJ2-4; D may be TRBD1 (6 bases). The CDR3 contains 16 residues. V was clipped by 1 base and J by 6 bases, with 16 bases between them. The germline V gene encodes CDR1 MGHRA and CDR2 YSYEKL. The CDR3 loop is CASSQVAAGVGNIQYF. CDR3 coding DNA: TGCGCCAGCAGCCAAGTAGCCGCAGGGGTTGGAAACATTCAGTACTTC.

The genes are TRBV28 and TRBJ2-5, with a weak D call TRBD2 (6 bases). V was shortened by 0 bases and J by 2 bases, with 7 bases between the two germline ends. The length of the CDR3 is 14 residues. Looked up from germline, CDR1 is MDHEN and CDR2 is SYDVKM. The CDR3 spells CASSLWGGQETQYF. The CDR3 DNA reads as TGTGCCAGCAGTTTATGGGGAGGACAAGAGACCCAGTACTTC.

This clone was detected a few times. The chain is built from TRBV18 and TRBJ1-1; tentatively, D is TRBD1 (6 bases). The CDR3 runs 14 residues. Germline values: CDR1 KGHSH, CDR2 LQKENI. V gave up 3 bases and J gave up 6 bases, with 14 bases separating them. DNA for the CDR3: TGTGCCAGCTCACCTTCCACGGGGGCCTCTGAAGCTTTCTTT. It specifies CASSPSTGASEAFF.

This clone was counted only a few times. This sequence joins TRBV5-5 and TRBJ2-3, with D tentatively TRBD1 (5 bases). The V gene's germline CDR1 is SGHKS and CDR2 YYEKEE (reference sequence). The CDR3 consists of 14 residues. Trimming pared 2 bases from V and 4 bases from J, leaving 11 bases between. For the CDR3, the DNA is TGTGCCAGCAGCTTCAGGGATGTGTCAGATACGCAGTATTTT. Translation: CASSFRDVSDTQYF.

Concerning this clone: At the DNA level, this CDR3 is encoded by other sequences in the same sample as well. The V call is TRBV7-2, the J call TRBJ2-5, with 8 nucleotides matching TRBD1. The germline CDR1 and CDR2 sequences are SGHTA and FQGNSA. The V segment lost 1 base and the J segment 5 bases; nucleotides outside the gene matches: 0. CDR3 length equals 13 residues. The CDR3 spells CASSLGQGETQYF. The CDR3 coding sequence is TGTGCCAGCAGCTTAGGACAGGGGGAGACCCAGTACTTC.

The chain links TRBV4-3 to TRBJ2-5, with unresolved D. Trimming shortened V by 4 bases and J by 1 base, and 25 bases separated the two germline ends. Germline CDR1 and CDR2: LGHNA and YSLEER. The CDR3 is made up of 19 amino acids. The CDR3 DNA sequence: TGCGCCAGCAGCCCGCCCCGGACCCATGGTGCCGAGATCCAAGAGACCCAGTACTTC. Translation: CASSPPRTHGAEIQETQYF.